The 2 T cell receptor beta chains presented below share a single source sample, sequenced in a study of vaccination and CD4 T cells after COVID-19. Cultured CD4+ T cell DNA underwent sequencing with the Oncomine TCR Beta short-read assay. Genomic DNA was isolated from cultured CD4+ T cells. MiXCR was run by TCRdb on the PCR reads, yielding one entry per CDR3 protein. The table has 9,500 or so distinct CDR3 sequences, over 25% seen once. The treatment: roughly ten-day PBMC culture with coronavirus spike peptide pools or control peptides (ViraFEST assay). It was before the COVID-19 pandemic (2011-2018) that the unexposed donor's CD4+ T cells were collected. No antigens are known for them. The sequencing sample was made of CD4+ T cells from blood, cultured in vitro. The receptor source for this set is a human donor in good health.

In this sample, this clonotype turned up a few times. V usage is TRBV7-9 and J usage is TRBJ1-3; possible D gene TRBD1, 6 bases. From germline, CDR1 is SEHNR and CDR2 FQNEAQ (reference sequence). This CDR3 contains 17 residues. V was shortened by 5 bases and J by 0 bases, with 17 bases between the two germline ends. CDR3 bases: TGTGCCAGCAGCGCCGGTCTAACAGGGTCCTCTGGAAACACCATATATTTT. Its translation: CASSAGLTGSSGNTIYF.

V and J are TRBV7-2 and TRBJ2-4, with 12 positions matching TRBD2. The germline gives CDR1 SGHTA, CDR2 FQGNSA. With 5 bases clipped from V and 0 bases from J, the junction kept 11 bases outside the gene matches. The CDR3 covers 19 residues. The CDR3 DNA is TGTGCCAGCAGCACCCGACTAGCGGGAGAAACTCTAGCCAAAAACATTCAGTACTTC. Translating it yields CASSTRLAGETLAKNIQYF.